These 8 T cell receptor beta chains share one sample of origin, sequenced in a study of OX40 agonist ivuxolimab in advanced cancers. Assay used: immunoSEQ multiplex PCR; TCRdb lists only in-frame clones, some missing. The sample has 50,000 to 80,000 clones; approximately 89% are singletons. This specimen was CD4+ or CD8+ T cells sorted from blood, taken in a trial of the OX40 agonist ivuxolimab. Receptor source: an adult with an advanced solid tumor such as melanoma, head and neck, liver or kidney cancer.

This chain uses TRBV4-3 with TRBJ2-4, with 9 bases aligning to TRBD2. The J segment lost 2 bases and the V segment lost 4 bases, leaving 15 bases of the junction unmatched. Germline CDR1 LGHNA, CDR2 YSLEER. The CDR3 has 19 residues. The CDR3 DNA reads as TGCGCCAGCAGCCCCGCGGCGGGTAGCGGGAGTGTGACCAAAAACATTCAGTACTTC. This codes for CASSPAAGSGSVTKNIQYF.

This chain joins TRBV30 and TRBJ2-5; the match to TRBD2 covers 12 bases. The CDR3 runs 17 residues. Trimming at V came to 2 bases and at J to 6 bases, leaving 13 bases not matched to a gene. Germline assignment: CDR1 GTSNPN and CDR2 SVGIG (reference sequence). The CDR3 loop is CAWSYKSWTSGEKTQYF. CDR3 nucleotide sequence: TGTGCCTGGAGTTACAAATCCTGGACTAGCGGGGAGAAGACCCAGTACTTC. The variable domain in full, with the rest retrieved from reference TRBV30 and TRBJ2-5, is SQTIHQWPATLVQPVGSPLSLECTVEGTSNPNLYWYRQAAGRGLQLLFYSVGIGQISSEVPQNLSASRPQDRQFILSSKKLLLSDSGFYLCAWSYKSWTSGEKTQYFGPGTRLLVL.

The V call is TRBV2, the J call TRBJ1-5; 7 bases are shared with TRBD1. V was pared by 6 bases and J by 6 bases, with 11 bases of the junction left unmatched. The CDR3 runs to 15 residues. The germline CDR1 and CDR2 sequences are SNHLY and FYNNEI. Here the CDR3 reads CASSHSDRVRQPQHF. As DNA, the CDR3 is TGTGCCAGCAGCCATTCCGACAGGGTCCGTCAGCCCCAGCATTTT. Complete variable domain (other parts from reference TRBV2 and TRBJ1-5): EPEVTQTPSHQVTQMGQEVILRCVPISNHLYFYWYRQILGQKVEFLVSFYNNEISEKSEIFDDQFSVERPDGSNFTLKIRSTKLEDSAMYFCASSHSDRVRQPQHFGDGTRLSIL.

The rearrangement links TRBV6-6 to TRBJ2-7; 7 bases fit TRBD2. The CDR3 loop spans 13 amino acids. Per germline, CDR1 MNHNY and CDR2 SVGAGI (reference sequence). J gave up 2 bases and V 5 bases, and 3 bases lay outside the gene matches. CDR3 region: CASSASGTYEQYF. The CDR3 bases are TGTGCCAGCAGTGCTAGCGGCACCTACGAGCAGTACTTC.

In this sample, this clone turned up once. The J gene is TRBJ1-4, the V gene TRBV30; D may be TRBD1 (6 bases). The V gene lost 0 bases and the J gene lost 5 bases, with 13 bases spanning the gap. CDR3 length equals 15 residues. The germline gives CDR1 GTSNPN, CDR2 SVGIG (reference sequence). CDR3 DNA: TGTGCCTGGAGTGTAAAAGGGGGAGGGAATGAAAAACTGTTTTTT. Protein sequence: CAWSVKGGGNEKLFF.

The chain uses TRBV6-5 and TRBJ2-5; TRBD1 aligns across 9 bases. Germline CDR1 MNHEY, CDR2 SVGAGI. The V segment lost 6 bases and the J segment 5 bases; nucleotides outside the gene matches: 7. The CDR3 totals 14 residues. The CDR3 is CASSLQGAHETQYF. The CDR3 DNA follows: TGTGCCAGCAGCCTACAGGGGGCGCATGAGACCCAGTACTTC.

The chain uses TRBV27 and TRBJ2-1; TRBD2 agrees at 10 bases. Germline V gene lookup returns CDR1 MNHEY and CDR2 SMNVEV (reference sequence). This CDR3 has 17 amino acids. The ends lost 5 bases at V and 8 bases at J; junction bases unmatched: 15. CDR3 protein: CASSPPLGSGRGYEQFF. In DNA form, the CDR3 reads TGTGCCAGCAGTCCACCCTTAGGAAGCGGGAGGGGGTATGAGCAGTTCTTC.

This clone is a singleton in its sample. The chain employs TRBV30 and TRBJ2-7; D unresolved. V was cut by 0 bases and J by 3 bases, with 12 bases left in between. Germline V gene data show CDR1 as GTSNPN and CDR2 as SVGIG (reference sequence). This CDR3 comprises 14 residues. CDR3 sequence: CAWSVPPAVYEQYF. In nucleotides, the CDR3 is TGTGCCTGGAGTGTGCCCCCGGCGGTCTACGAGCAGTACTTC. Based on the CDR3 plus reference TRBV30 and TRBJ2-7, the full variable domain is SQTIHQWPATLVQPVGSPLSLECTVEGTSNPNLYWYRQAAGRGLQLLFYSVGIGQISSEVPQNLSASRPQDRQFILSSKKLLLSDSGFYLCAWSVPPAVYEQYFGPGTRLTVT.